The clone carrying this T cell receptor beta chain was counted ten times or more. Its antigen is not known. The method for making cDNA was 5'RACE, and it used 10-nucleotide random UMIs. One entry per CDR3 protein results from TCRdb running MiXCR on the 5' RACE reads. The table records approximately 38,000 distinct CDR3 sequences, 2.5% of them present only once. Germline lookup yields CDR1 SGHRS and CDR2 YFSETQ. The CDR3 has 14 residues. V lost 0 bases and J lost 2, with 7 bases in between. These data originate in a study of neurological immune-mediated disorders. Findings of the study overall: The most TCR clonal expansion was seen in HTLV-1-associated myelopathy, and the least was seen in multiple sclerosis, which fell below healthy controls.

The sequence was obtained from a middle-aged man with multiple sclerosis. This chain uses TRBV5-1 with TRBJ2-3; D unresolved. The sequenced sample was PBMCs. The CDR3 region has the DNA TGCGCCAGCAGCTTGGATGTTCCCACAGATACGCAGTATTTT. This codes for CASSLDVPTDTQYF.